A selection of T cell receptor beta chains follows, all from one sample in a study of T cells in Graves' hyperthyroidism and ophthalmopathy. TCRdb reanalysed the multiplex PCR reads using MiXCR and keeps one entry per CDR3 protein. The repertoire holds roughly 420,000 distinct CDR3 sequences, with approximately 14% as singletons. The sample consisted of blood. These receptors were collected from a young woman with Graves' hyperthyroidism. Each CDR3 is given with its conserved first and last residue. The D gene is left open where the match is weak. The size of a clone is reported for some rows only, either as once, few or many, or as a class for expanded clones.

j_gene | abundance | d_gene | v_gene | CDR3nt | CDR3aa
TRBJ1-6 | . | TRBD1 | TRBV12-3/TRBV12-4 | TGTGCCAGCAGTCCGGGACAGGGGCTTAGGTCACCCCTCCACTTT | CASSPGQGLRSPLHF
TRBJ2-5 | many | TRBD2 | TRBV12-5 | TGTGCTAGTGGTCGACTAGCGGGAGCTCAAGAGACCCAGTACTTC | CASGRLAGAQETQYF
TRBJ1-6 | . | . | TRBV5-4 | TGTGCCAGCAGCTCCCTGACAGGCTTCGATTCACCCCTCCACTTT | CASSSLTGFDSPLHF
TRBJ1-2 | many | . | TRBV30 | TGTGCCTTGACCTCCGGGGCCTATGGCTACACCTTC | CALTSGAYGYTF
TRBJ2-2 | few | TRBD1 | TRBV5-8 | TGTGCCAGCAGCCTGCCGGGACAGGGTGGTTTTCTTGGCACCGGGGAGCTGTTTTTT | CASSLPGQGGFLGTGELFF
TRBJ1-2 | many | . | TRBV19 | TGTGCCAGTAGGCAGGGGCACTATGGCTACACCTTC | CASRQGHYGYTF
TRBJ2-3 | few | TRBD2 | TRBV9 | TGTGCCAGCAGCGGACTAGCGGGAGGTGACACAGATACGCAGTATTTT | CASSGLAGGDTDTQYF
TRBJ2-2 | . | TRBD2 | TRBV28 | TGTGCCAGCAGCCGCCCGGGAGCGGGGGCCTTCACCGGGGAGCTGTTTTTT | CASSRPGAGAFTGELFF
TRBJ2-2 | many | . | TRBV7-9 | TGTGCCAGCAGGCCCCCACTCCAGAACACCGGGGAGCTGTTTTTT | CASRPPLQNTGELFF
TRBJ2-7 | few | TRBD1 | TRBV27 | TGTGCCAGCAGTACACCGGGACAGGGTTTCTCCGAGCAGTACTTC | CASSTPGQGFSEQYF
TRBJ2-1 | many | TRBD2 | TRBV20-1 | TGCAGTGCAACCGGGACTAGCGTTTACAATGAGCAGTTCTTC | CSATGTSVYNEQFF
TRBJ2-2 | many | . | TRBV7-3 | TGTGCCAGCAGCCCGACCAGGCGAGAGAACACCGGGGAGCTGTTTTTT | CASSPTRRENTGELFF
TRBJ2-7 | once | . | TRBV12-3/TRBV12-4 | TGTGCCAGCAGTCCTAGGGGGGGCCCCGAGCAGTACTTC | CASSPRGGPEQYF
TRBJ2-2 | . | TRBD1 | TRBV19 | TGTGCCAGAAAGGGACAGGGTAACACCGGGGAGCTGTTTTTT | CARKGQGNTGELFF
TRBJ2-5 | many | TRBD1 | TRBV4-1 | TGCGCCAGCAGCCGTAAACGACAGGGGGAGACCCAGTACTTC | CASSRKRQGETQYF
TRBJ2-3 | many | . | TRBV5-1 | TGCGCCAGCAGCTTGGTGGCAGGGCGGGTAGGCACAGATACGCAGTATTTT | CASSLVAGRVGTDTQYF
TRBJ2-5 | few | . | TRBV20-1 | TGCAGTGCCCCGGGACCCCGGGAGGAGACCCAGTACTTC | CSAPGPREETQYF
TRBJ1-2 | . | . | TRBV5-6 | TGTGCCAGCAGCCAAAAGGGGGGAGGTGGCTACACCTTC | CASSQKGGGGYTF
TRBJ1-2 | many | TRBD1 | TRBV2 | TGTGCCAGGACAGGGAACTATGGCTACACCTTC | CARTGNYGYTF
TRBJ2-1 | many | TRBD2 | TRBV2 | TGTGCCAGCAGTGGGGGGAGGGCGACCAATGAGCAGTTCTTC | CASSGGRATNEQFF
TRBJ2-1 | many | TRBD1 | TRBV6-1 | TGTGCCAGCAGTGAGGGACAGGGGGCGAGTGATGAGCAGTTCTTC | CASSEGQGASDEQFF
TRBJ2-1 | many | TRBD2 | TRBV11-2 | TGTGCCAGCAGCTTAAGGCTAGCGGGGGGGCCCGGTATATATGAGCAGTTCTTC | CASSLRLAGGPGIYEQFF
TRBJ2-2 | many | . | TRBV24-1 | TGTGCCACCAGCTCGGGGACGAACACCGGGGAGCTGTTTTTT | CATSSGTNTGELFF
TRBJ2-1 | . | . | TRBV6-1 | TGTGCCAGCAGCCTCAGCAGTAACTCCTACAATGAGCAGTTCTTC | CASSLSSNSYNEQFF
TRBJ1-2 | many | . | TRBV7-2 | TGTGCCAGCAGCTTAGCGGGAGGGTACTCTGGCTACACCTTC | CASSLAGGYSGYTF
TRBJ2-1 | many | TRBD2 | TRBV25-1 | TGTGCCAGCCCCCTCGAGGTGTTAGCGGGGGGCAATGAGCAGTTCTTC | CASPLEVLAGGNEQFF
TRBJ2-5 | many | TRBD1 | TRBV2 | TGTGCCAGTAGTAGGGGGCTAAACCGGGAGACCCAGTACTTC | CASSRGLNRETQYF
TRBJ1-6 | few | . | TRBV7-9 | TGTGCCAGCAGCTTATTCGGTGACTCCTATAATTCACCCCTCCACTTT | CASSLFGDSYNSPLHF
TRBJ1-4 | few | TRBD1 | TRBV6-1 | TGTGCCAGCAGAAACAGGGGACTTAATGAAAAACTGTTTTTT | CASRNRGLNEKLFF
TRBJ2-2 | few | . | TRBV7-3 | TGTGCCAGCAGCCTATACAGGGCGGGTATCGGGGAGCTGTTTTTT | CASSLYRAGIGELFF
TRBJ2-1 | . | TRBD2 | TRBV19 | TGTGCCAGTAGTAATAGCGGGGGGGCGGTTGAGCAGTTCTTC | CASSNSGGAVEQFF
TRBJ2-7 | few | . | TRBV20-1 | TGCAGTGCTAGTAGGACAGTATACGAGCAGTACTTC | CSASRTVYEQYF
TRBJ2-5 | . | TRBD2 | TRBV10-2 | TGCGCCAGCAGTGTGGGGACTAGCGGGGGGGCCCCCCAGTACTTC | CASSVGTSGGAPQYF
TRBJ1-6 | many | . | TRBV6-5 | TGTGCCAGCAGTTACGTAGGTGCGGGACGAATAAATTCACCCCTCCACTTT | CASSYVGAGRINSPLHF
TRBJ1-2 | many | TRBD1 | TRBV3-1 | TGTGCCAGCAGCCGGGACAGTTGGGGCTACACCTTC | CASSRDSWGYTF
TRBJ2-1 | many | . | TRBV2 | TGTGCCAGCAGTGGGCTCAGGGGCCCCTACAATGAGCAGTTCTTC | CASSGLRGPYNEQFF
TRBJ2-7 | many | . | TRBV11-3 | TGTGCCAGGCCTACAGGGTTTGGGAACTACGAGCAGTACTTC | CARPTGFGNYEQYF
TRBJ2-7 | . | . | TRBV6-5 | TGTGCCAGCAGGGACTCCGGGGCCTACGGGCAGTACTTC | CASRDSGAYGQYF
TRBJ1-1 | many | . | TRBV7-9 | TGTGCCAGCAGACGAACAGAGAACACTGAAGCTTTCTTT | CASRRTENTEAFF
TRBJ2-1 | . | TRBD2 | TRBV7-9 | TGTGCCAGCAGCCCCCCGGGGGGGCACACCTACAATGAGCAGTTCTTC | CASSPPGGHTYNEQFF